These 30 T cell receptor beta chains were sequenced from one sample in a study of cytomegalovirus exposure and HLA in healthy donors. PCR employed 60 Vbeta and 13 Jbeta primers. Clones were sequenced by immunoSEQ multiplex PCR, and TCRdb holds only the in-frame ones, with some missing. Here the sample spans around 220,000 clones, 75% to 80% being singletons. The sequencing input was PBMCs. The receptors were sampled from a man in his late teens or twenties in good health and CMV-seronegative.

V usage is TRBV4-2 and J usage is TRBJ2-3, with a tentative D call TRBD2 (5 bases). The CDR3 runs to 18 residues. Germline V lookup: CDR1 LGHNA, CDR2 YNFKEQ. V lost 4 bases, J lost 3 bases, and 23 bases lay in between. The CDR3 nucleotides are TGTGCCAGCAGCCTCCAGACCATGAGGGCCCTCTTAACAGATACGCAGTATTTT. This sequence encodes CASSLQTMRALLTDTQYF.

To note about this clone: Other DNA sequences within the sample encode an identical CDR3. CDR3 coding DNA: TGTGCCTGGAGTCAGGGTACCTACGAGCAGTACTTC. It translates to CAWSQGTYEQYF. V gene TRBV30 combines with J gene TRBJ2-7; weak D call: TRBD1 (5 bases). Trimming left V 2 bases short and J 2 bases short, with 7 bases between. The CDR3 length is 12 residues. CDR1 GTSNPN and CDR2 SVGIG come from the germline V gene (reference sequence).

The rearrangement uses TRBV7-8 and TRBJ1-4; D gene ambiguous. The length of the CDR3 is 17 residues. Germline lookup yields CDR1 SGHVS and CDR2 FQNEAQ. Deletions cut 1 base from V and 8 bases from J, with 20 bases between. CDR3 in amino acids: CASSLGGGSRVWEKLFF. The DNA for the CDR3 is TGTGCCAGCAGCTTAGGAGGAGGGAGTAGGGTCTGGGAAAAACTGTTTTTT. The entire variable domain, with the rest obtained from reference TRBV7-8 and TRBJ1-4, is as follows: GAGVSQSPRYKVAKRGQDVALRCDPISGHVSLFWYQQALGQGPEFLTYFQNEAQLDKSGLPSDRFFAERPEGSVSTLKIQRTQQEDSAVYLCASSLGGGSRVWEKLFFGSGTQLSVL.

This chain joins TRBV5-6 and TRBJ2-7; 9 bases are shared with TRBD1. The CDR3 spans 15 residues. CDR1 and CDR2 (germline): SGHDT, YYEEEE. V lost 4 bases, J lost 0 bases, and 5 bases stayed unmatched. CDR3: CASSPATGGSYEQYF. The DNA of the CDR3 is TGTGCCAGCAGCCCCGCGACAGGGGGCTCCTACGAGCAGTACTTC. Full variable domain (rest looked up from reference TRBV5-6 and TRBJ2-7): DAGVTQSPTHLIKTRGQQVTLRCSPKSGHDTVSWYQQALGQGPQFIFQYYEEEERQRGNFPDRFSGHQFPNYSSELNVNALLLGDSALYLCASSPATGGSYEQYFGPGTRLTVT.

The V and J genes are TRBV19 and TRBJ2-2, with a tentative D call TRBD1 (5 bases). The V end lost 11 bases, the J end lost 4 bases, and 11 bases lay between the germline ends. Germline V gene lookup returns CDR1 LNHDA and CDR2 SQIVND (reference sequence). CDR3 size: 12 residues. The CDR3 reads CAAQGITGELFF. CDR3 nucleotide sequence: TGTGCCGCCCAGGGCATCACCGGGGAGCTGTTTTTT.

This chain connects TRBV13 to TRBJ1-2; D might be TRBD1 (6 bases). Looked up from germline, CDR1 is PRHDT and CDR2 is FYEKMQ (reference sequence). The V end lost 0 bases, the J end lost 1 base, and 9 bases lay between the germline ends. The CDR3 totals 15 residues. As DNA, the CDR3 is TGTGCCAGCAGCTTAGGTTCAGGGGATAACTATGGCTACACCTTC. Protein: CASSLGSGDNYGYTF.

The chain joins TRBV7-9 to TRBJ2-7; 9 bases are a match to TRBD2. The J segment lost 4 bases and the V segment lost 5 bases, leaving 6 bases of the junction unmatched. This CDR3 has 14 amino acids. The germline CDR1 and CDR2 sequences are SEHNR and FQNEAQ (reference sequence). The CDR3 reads CASSPRGGFYEQYF. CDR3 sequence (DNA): TGTGCCAGCAGCCCGCGGGGGGGTTTTTACGAGCAGTACTTC.

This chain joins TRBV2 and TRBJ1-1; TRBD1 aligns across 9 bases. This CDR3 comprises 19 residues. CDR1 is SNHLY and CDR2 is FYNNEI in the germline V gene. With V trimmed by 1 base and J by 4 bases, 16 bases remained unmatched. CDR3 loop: CASSEGVNRGPPEATEAFF. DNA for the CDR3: TGTGCCAGCAGTGAAGGGGTCAACAGGGGGCCCCCGGAGGCCACTGAAGCTTTCTTT. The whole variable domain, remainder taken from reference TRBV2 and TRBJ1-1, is EPEVTQTPSHQVTQMGQEVILRCVPISNHLYFYWYRQILGQKVEFLVSFYNNEISEKSEIFDDQFSVERPDGSNFTLKIRSTKLEDSAMYFCASSEGVNRGPPEATEAFFGQGTRLTVV.

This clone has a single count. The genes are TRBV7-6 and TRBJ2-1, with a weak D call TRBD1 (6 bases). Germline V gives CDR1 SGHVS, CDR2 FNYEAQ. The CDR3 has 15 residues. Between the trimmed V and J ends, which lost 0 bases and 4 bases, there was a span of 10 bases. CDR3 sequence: CASSLAGTSYNEQFF. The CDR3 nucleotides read TGTGCCAGCAGCTTAGCGGGGACAAGTTACAATGAGCAGTTCTTC.

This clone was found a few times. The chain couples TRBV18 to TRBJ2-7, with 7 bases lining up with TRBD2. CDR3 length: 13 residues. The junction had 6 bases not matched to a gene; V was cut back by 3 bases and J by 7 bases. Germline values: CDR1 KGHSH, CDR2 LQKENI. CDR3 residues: CASSPGLEREQYF. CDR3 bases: TGTGCCAGCTCACCCGGACTAGAAAGGGAGCAGTACTTC.

CDR3 residues: CASSLVPGQGMHEQYF. Written as DNA, the CDR3 is TGTGCCAGCAGTTTGGTCCCGGGACAGGGGATGCACGAGCAGTACTTC. The chain combines TRBV27 with TRBJ2-7; TRBD1 matches at 10 bases. V gave up 3 bases and J gave up 5 bases; unmatched junction bases: 10. Germline V gene data show CDR1 as MNHEY and CDR2 as SMNVEV (reference sequence). The CDR3 loop spans 16 amino acids.

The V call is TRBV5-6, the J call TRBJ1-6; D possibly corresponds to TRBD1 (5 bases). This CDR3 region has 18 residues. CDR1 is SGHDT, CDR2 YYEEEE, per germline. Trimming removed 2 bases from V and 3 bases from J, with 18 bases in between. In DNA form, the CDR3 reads TGTGCCAGCAGCTTCGTGACAGTCCCGGAGGGCTATAATTCACCCCTCCACTTT. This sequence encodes CASSFVTVPEGYNSPLHF. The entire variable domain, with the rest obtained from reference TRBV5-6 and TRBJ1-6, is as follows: DAGVTQSPTHLIKTRGQQVTLRCSPKSGHDTVSWYQQALGQGPQFIFQYYEEEERQRGNFPDRFSGHQFPNYSSELNVNALLLGDSALYLCASSFVTVPEGYNSPLHFGNGTRLTVT.

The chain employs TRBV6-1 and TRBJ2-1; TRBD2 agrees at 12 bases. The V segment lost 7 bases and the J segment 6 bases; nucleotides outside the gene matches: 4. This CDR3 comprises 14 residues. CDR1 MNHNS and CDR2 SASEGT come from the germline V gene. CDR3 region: CASTRLAGVNEQFF. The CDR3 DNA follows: TGTGCCAGCACGAGACTAGCGGGAGTCAATGAGCAGTTCTTC.

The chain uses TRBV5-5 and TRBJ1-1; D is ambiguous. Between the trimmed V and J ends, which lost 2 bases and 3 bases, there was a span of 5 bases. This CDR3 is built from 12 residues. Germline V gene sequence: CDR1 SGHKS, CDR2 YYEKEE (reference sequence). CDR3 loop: CASSFGDTEAFF. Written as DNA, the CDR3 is TGTGCCAGCAGCTTCGGGGACACTGAAGCTTTCTTT.

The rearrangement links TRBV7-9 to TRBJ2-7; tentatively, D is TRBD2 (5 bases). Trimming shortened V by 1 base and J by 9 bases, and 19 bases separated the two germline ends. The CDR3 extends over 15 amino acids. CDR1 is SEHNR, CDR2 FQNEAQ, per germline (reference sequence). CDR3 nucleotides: TGTGCCAGCAGCTTAGAACAGCCGGGCGGGTTCGTGCAGTACTTC. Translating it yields CASSLEQPGGFVQYF.

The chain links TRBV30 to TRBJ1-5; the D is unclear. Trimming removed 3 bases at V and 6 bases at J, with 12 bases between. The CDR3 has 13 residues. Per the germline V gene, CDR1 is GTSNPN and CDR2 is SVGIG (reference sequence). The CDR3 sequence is CAWSPCTGQPQHF. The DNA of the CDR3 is TGTGCCTGGAGCCCATGTACCGGTCAGCCCCAGCATTTT.

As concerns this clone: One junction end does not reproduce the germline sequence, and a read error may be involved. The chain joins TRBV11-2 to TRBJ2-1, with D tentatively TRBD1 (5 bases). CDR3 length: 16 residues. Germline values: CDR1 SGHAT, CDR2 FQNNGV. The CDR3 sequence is CASSPQTAVSYNGQFF. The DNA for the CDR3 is TGTGCCAGCAGCCCCCAGACAGCTGTCTCGTACAATGGGCAGTTCTTC. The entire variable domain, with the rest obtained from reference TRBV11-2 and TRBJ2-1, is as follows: EAGVAQSPRYKIIEKRQSVAFWCNPISGHATLYWYQQILGQGPKLLIQFQNNGVVDDSQLPKDRFSAERLKGVDSTLKIQPAKLEDSAVYLCASSPQTAVSYNGQFFGPGTRLTVL.

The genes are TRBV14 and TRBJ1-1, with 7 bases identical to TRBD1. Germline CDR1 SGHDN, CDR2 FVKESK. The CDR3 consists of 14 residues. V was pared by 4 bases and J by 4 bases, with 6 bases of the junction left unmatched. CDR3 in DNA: TGTGCCAGCAGCCCCCGACAGGGTTTCACTGAAGCTTTCTTT. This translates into CASSPRQGFTEAFF.

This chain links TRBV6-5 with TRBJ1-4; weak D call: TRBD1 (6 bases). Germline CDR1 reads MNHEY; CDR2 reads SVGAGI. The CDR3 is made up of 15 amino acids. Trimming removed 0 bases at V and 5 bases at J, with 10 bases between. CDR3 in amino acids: CASSYSQGRNEKLFF. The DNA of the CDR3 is TGTGCCAGCAGTTACTCCCAGGGGCGCAATGAAAAACTGTTTTTT.

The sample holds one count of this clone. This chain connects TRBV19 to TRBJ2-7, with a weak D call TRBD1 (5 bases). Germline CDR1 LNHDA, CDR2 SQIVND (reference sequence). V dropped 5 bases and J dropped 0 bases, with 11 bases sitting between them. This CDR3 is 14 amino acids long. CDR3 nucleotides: TGTGCCAGTAGTCTGCGACAGTTCTCCTACGAGCAGTACTTC. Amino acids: CASSLRQFSYEQYF.

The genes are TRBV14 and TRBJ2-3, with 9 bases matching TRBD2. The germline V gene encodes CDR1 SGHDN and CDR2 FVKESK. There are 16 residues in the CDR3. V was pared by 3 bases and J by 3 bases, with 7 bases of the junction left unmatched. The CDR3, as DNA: TGTGCCAGCAGCCACCGCGGGGGGGCTAGGACAGATACGCAGTATTTT. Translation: CASSHRGGARTDTQYF.

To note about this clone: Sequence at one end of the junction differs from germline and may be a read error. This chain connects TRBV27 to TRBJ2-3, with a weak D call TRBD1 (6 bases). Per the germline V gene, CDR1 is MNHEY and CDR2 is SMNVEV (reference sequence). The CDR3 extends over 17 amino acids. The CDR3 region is CASSISGAVISSDTQYF. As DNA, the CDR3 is TGTGCCAGCAGTATATCAGGGGCAGTGATCTCCTCAGATACGCAGTATTTT.

In DNA, the CDR3 is TGTGCCAGCAGCCTCTCCCGGGACAGGCTTCTCGAGCAGTACTTC. Translation gives CASSLSRDRLLEQYF. The chain employs TRBV11-3 and TRBJ2-7; TRBD1 agrees at 8 bases. Germline assignment: CDR1 SGHNT and CDR2 YENEEA. The CDR3 length is 15 residues. Unmatched junction bases numbered 12, after V lost 5 bases and J lost 6 bases.

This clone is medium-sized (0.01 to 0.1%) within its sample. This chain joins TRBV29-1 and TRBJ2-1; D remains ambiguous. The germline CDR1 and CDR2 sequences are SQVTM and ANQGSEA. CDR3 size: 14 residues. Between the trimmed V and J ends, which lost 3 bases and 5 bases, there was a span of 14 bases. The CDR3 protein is CSVDRIQNNNEQFF. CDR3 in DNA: TGCAGCGTTGACAGGATCCAGAACAACAATGAGCAGTTCTTC.

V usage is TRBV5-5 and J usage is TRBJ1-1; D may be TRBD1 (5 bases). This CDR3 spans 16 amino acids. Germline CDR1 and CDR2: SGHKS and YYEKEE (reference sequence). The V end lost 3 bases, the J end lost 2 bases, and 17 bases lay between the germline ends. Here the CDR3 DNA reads TGTGCCAGCAGCTGGGGAGCGGGACGGACCAACACTGAAGCTTTCTTT. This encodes CASSWGAGRTNTEAFF. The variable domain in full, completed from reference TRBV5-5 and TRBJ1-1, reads DAGVTQSPTHLIKTRGQQVTLRCSPISGHKSVSWYQQVLGQGPQFIFQYYEKEERGRGNFPDRFSARQFPNYSSELNVNALLLGDSALYLCASSWGAGRTNTEAFFGQGTRLTVV.

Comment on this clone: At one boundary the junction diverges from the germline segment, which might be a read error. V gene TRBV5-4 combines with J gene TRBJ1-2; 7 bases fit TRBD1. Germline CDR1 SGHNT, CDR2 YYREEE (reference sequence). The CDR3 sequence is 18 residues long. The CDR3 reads CASSLIGTASSRPYSYTF. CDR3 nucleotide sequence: TGTGCCAGCAGCTTGATAGGGACAGCAAGTAGTAGGCCCTATAGCTACACCTTC.

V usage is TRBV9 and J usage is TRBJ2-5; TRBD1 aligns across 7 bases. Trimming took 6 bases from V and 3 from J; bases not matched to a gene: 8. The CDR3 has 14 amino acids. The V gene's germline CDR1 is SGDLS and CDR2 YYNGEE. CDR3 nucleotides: TGTGCCAGCACCCCGACCGGGACAGAAGAGACCCAGTACTTC. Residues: CASTPTGTEETQYF.

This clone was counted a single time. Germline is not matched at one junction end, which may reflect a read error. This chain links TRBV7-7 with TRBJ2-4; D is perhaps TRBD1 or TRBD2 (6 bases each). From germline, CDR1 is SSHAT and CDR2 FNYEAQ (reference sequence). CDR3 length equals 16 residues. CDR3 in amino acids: CASRGKRVGDKNIQYF. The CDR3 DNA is TGTGCTAGCAGGGGTAAGCGGGTCGGGGACAAAAACATTCAGTACTTC.

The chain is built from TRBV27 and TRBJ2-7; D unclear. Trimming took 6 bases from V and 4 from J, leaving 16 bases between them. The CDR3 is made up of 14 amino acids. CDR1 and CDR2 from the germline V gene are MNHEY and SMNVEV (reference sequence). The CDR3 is CASRSLPSEYEQYF. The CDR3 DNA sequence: TGTGCCAGCAGGAGCCTCCCAAGCGAGTACGAGCAGTACTTC.

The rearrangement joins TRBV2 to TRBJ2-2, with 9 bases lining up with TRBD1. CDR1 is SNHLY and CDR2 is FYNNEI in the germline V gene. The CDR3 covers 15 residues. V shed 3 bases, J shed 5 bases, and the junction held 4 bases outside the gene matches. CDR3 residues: CASSDGTGSTGELFF. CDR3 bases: TGTGCCAGCAGTGACGGGACAGGGTCGACCGGGGAGCTGTTTTTT.